Below, 10 T cell receptor beta chains from the same sample are listed, as sequenced in a study of T cells in Graves' hyperthyroidism and ophthalmopathy. Regions amplified from RNA transcripts were the TCR beta CDR3 regions. In the first-round RT-PCR of the TCR CDR3, the HTBI primer set was used. TCRdb re-called the multiplex PCR reads with MiXCR, one entry per CDR3 protein. The sample contains around 700,000 distinct CDR3 sequences, roughly a third of which appear only once. Sequencing was carried out using blood. All receptors come from a woman aged 35 to 49 with Graves' hyperthyroidism.

This clonotype was seen only a few times. The genes are TRBV5-1 and TRBJ1-1, with a weak D call TRBD1 (6 bases). Germline CDR1 is SGHRS and CDR2 is YFSETQ. This CDR3 comprises 14 residues. The germline V and J ends were trimmed by 4 bases and 3 bases, with 13 bases remaining between them. CDR3 DNA sequence: TGCGCCAGCAGCAAAAGGGCAGGGGACACTGAAGCTTTCTTT. It codes for CASSKRAGDTEAFF.

For this clonotype: This clone may be a read error of a much larger clone one base away. The rearrangement joins TRBV7-8 to TRBJ1-4; 8 bases align to TRBD1. Germline V CDR1 and CDR2: SGHVS, FQNEAQ. This CDR3 has 12 residues. The ends lost 10 bases at V and 8 bases at J; junction bases unmatched: 6. This chain's CDR3 is CAISRTGEKLFF. CDR3 coding DNA: TGTGCCATCAGTCGGACAGGGGAAAAACTGTTTTTT.

The chain uses TRBV7-2 and TRBJ1-1; unclear D gene. V lost 5 bases and J lost 5, with 18 bases in between. The length of the CDR3 is 15 residues. Germline-derived CDR1 and CDR2 are SGHTA and FQGNSA. CDR3 protein: CASSVWVGAKTEAFF. The CDR3 DNA sequence: TGTGCCAGCAGCGTCTGGGTCGGCGCAAAAACTGAAGCTTTCTTT.

The CDR3 protein is CASSLNRGAGEKLFF. CDR3 nucleotide sequence: TGCGCCAGCAGCTTAAACAGGGGAGCAGGCGAAAAACTGTTTTTT. The V gene is TRBV5-1, the J gene TRBJ1-4; the match to TRBD1 covers 7 bases. Germline V gene lookup returns CDR1 SGHRS and CDR2 YFSETQ. V dropped 2 bases and J dropped 8; count of bases not matched to a gene: 9. This CDR3 region has 15 residues.

The V gene is TRBV4-3, the J gene TRBJ2-7; D is possibly TRBD2 (7 bases). The CDR3 length is 14 residues. Germline V gene sequence: CDR1 LGHNA, CDR2 YSLEER. The V end lost 4 bases, the J end lost 4 bases, and 14 bases lay between the germline ends. Here the CDR3 reads CASSRRGGEYEQYF. In nucleotides, the CDR3 is TGCGCCAGCAGCCGTCGAGGGGGGGAATACGAGCAGTACTTC.

This clonotype was recorded a few times. This sequence joins TRBV7-2 and TRBJ2-2; D is undetermined. Germline V gene data show CDR1 as SGHTA and CDR2 as FQGNSA. The CDR3 extends over 13 amino acids. Trimming took 2 bases from V and 5 from J, leaving 6 bases between them. The CDR3 reads CASSLIGTGELFF. CDR3 DNA sequence: TGTGCCAGCAGCTTAATCGGGACCGGGGAGCTGTTTTTT.

The chain has TRBV6-5 and TRBJ1-2; 9 nucleotides align to TRBD1. CDR1 MNHEY and CDR2 SVGAGI come from the germline V gene. The CDR3 is 15 amino acids. V lost 5 bases, J lost 7 bases, and 11 bases stayed unmatched. In DNA, the CDR3 is TGTGCCAGCAGTGAAGTAGGGACAGGGAGAGGTGGCTACACCTTC. This gives the protein CASSEVGTGRGGYTF.

The chain uses TRBV3-1 and TRBJ1-2; D is possibly TRBD1 (6 bases). Germline-derived CDR1 and CDR2 are LGHDT and YNNKEL (reference sequence). V gave up 4 bases and J gave up 8 bases, with 17 bases separating them. The CDR3 is made up of 14 amino acids. In DNA, the CDR3 is TGTGCCAGCAGCCGAGGACAGAGTCAGAGGGGCTACACCTTC. This translates into CASSRGQSQRGYTF.

The chain combines TRBV19 with TRBJ1-2; weak D call: TRBD1 (6 bases). This CDR3 comprises 13 residues. CDR1 is LNHDA, CDR2 SQIVND, per germline (reference sequence). V was shortened by 6 bases and J by 4 bases, with 12 bases between the two germline ends. The CDR3 loop reads CASRDSPVYGYTF. CDR3 in DNA: TGTGCCAGTAGGGACAGCCCCGTCTATGGCTACACCTTC.

About this clonotype: Just one base apart from a much larger clone, this may be a read error. This chain uses TRBV24-1 with TRBJ2-2, with TRBD1 identical over 7 bases. V shed 3 bases, J shed 4 bases, and the junction held 10 bases outside the gene matches. Germline CDR1 reads KGHDR; CDR2 reads SFDVKD. The CDR3 loop spans 17 amino acids. This chain's CDR3 is CATSDPLGQETTGELFF. The CDR3 region has the DNA TGTGCCACCAGTGATCCTCTCGGACAGGAAACCACCGGGGAGCTGTTTTTT.